This T cell receptor (beta chain) was obtained from a study of PD-1 blockade in classical Hodgkin lymphoma. Germline CDR1 and CDR2: LGHNA and YNFKEQ. J gave up 5 bases and V 2 bases, and 13 bases lay outside the gene matches. This CDR3 contains 19 residues. Study findings and constraints: Repertoire difference causes, possibly disease activity or prior therapy, remain undefined. The CD4+ diversity rise by C4D1 was clearest in complete responders.

Each of the patients experienced relapse following autologous stem cell transplantation, and their brentuximab vedotin exposure differed. The repertoire was sequenced with immunoSEQ multiplex PCR; TCRdb's copy has only in-frame clones and lacks some. The sample has fewer than 65,000 clones, more than 80% seen once. This clone appeared once. Its antigen is unidentified. The chain employs TRBV4-2 and TRBJ2-5; 14 nucleotides match TRBD2. The material was peripheral blood mononuclear cells (PBMCs), obtained at baseline. The source of this sequence is a human donor with classical Hodgkin lymphoma. CDR3 amino acids: CASSQPGTSGGRVRETQYF. In DNA, the CDR3 is TGTGCCAGCAGCCAACCCGGGACTAGCGGGGGAAGGGTAAGGGAGACCCAGTACTTC.